Sequencing of this T cell receptor beta chain was carried out in a study of blood T cell repertoires in COVID-19. Study overall: From the United States, Italy and Spain came samples of acute and convalescent COVID-19. PBMCs, B-cell-depleted T cells, or T cells provided the cDNA or gDNA that made up the material.

Per the original data handling: Amplification with reference gene primers provided the estimates of nucleated cell counts. The assay was immunoSEQ multiplex PCR, and TCRdb's table has in-frame clones only and misses some. The V and J calls and clone size are taken from that table; D and trimming were inferred from the DNA. Altogether about 42,000 clones are present, roughly nine tenths being singletons, with the ten largest covering approximately 6%. Germline CDR1 reads MNHEY; CDR2 reads SMNVEV (reference sequence). The CDR3 contains 14 residues. V was pared by 6 bases and J by 1 base, with 12 bases between.

This TCR was sampled from a human donor in a cohort sampled during active COVID-19. Sequenced: peripheral blood. J is TRBJ2-5 and V is TRBV27, with D possibly matching TRBD1 (7 bases). The CDR3 loop reads CASRPGGTQETQYF. The CDR3 nucleotides are TGTGCCAGCAGACCAGGGGGGACCCAAGAGACCCAGTACTTC.